The clone carrying this T cell receptor (beta chain) has only one observation. Its antigen remains unidentified. Sequenced by immunoSEQ multiplex PCR; TCRdb stores in-frame clones only, minus some. The table has 150,000 to 200,000 clones, 75% to 95% seen once. Trimming removed 1 base at V and 2 bases at J, with 7 bases between. CDR3 size: 14 residues. CDR1 and CDR2 (germline): SGHRS, YFSETQ. This entry belongs to a study of T cell responses to AZD1222 COVID-19 vaccine. General study points: Spike-specific TCRs gained breadth and depth after people received two AZD1222 doses. Sampling captured repertoires only after the peak T cell response. Reports say nearly half of spike-specific TCRs go after unmutated variant regions. Donors were chiefly white British, with a greater number of females, and clonal diversity was perhaps underestimated.

Sequencing used peripheral blood, obtained on day 0 of AZD1222 vaccination. The sequence was collected from an adult in good health. The chain joins TRBV5-1 to TRBJ1-3; no firm D call. CDR3 bases: TGCGCCAGCAGCTTGTCGGGTACTGGAAACACCATATATTTT. As protein: CASSLSGTGNTIYF.